Following are 29 T cell receptor beta chains from one sample sequenced in a study of T cell responses to AZD1222 COVID-19 vaccine. TCRdb keeps only in-frame clones here, not all; method: immunoSEQ multiplex PCR. Found here are about 130,000 clones, roughly 85% of them singletons; the top ten hold around 8.6%. The specimen comprised peripheral blood, sampled on day 0 of AZD1222 vaccination. The receptors stem from an adult in good health.

The V gene is TRBV19, the J gene TRBJ1-1; 7 bases match TRBD1. V was pared by 4 bases and J by 1 base, with 3 bases of the junction left unmatched. The CDR3 length is 14 residues. Germline values: CDR1 LNHDA, CDR2 SQIVND (reference sequence). The CDR3 protein is CASSRRQGNTEAFF. DNA of the CDR3: TGTGCCAGTAGTAGACGACAGGGGAACACTGAAGCTTTCTTT. Variable domain in full (rest from reference TRBV19 and TRBJ1-1): DGGITQSPKYLFRKEGQNVTLSCEQNLNHDAMYWYRQDPGQGLRLIYYSQIVNDFQKGDIAEGYSVSREKKESFPLTVTSAQKNPTAFYLCASSRRQGNTEAFFGQGTRLTVV.

The rearrangement links TRBV3-1 (or the pseudogene TRBV3-2) to TRBJ2-5; possibly TRBD1 for D (5 bases). Between the trimmed V and J ends, which lost 1 base and 14 bases, there was a span of 14 bases. In germline, CDR1 is LGHDT, CDR2 YNNKEL (reference sequence). The CDR3 has 12 amino acids. The CDR3 loop is CASSQAARDCYF. The DNA for the CDR3 is TGTGCCAGCAGCCAAGCTGCCAGGGATTGTTACTTC.

This chain uses TRBV6-5 with TRBJ1-3, with D uncertain. This CDR3 region has 14 residues. Trimming cost V 4 bases and J 4 bases, with 11 bases left between them. Germline CDR1 MNHEY, CDR2 SVGAGI. The CDR3 sequence is CASSLLGEGNTIYF. CDR3 in DNA: TGTGCCAGCAGTTTACTCGGAGAAGGAAACACCATATATTTT.

The rearrangement joins TRBV11-2 to TRBJ1-5; D is possibly TRBD1 (6 bases). Trimming removed 3 bases at V and 2 bases at J, with 14 bases between. The V gene's germline CDR1 is SGHAT and CDR2 FQNNGV. The CDR3 covers 16 residues. CDR3 loop: CASSFGPGAGNQPQHF. CDR3 coding DNA: TGTGCCAGCAGCTTTGGACCAGGGGCGGGCAATCAGCCCCAGCATTTT.

CDR3 region: CASSATGTGGSDTQYF. In DNA, the CDR3 is TGCGCCAGCAGCGCCACCGGGACAGGCGGTTCAGATACGCAGTATTTT. The chain employs TRBV5-1 and TRBJ2-3; the match to TRBD1 covers 8 bases. The CDR3 has 16 amino acids. Looked up from germline, CDR1 is SGHRS and CDR2 is YFSETQ. V shed 4 bases, J shed 4 bases, and the junction held 11 bases outside the gene matches.

This chain links TRBV12-5 with TRBJ1-1; TRBD1 matches 9 bases. The V and J ends lost 0 bases and 0 bases, in that order; junction bases with no gene match: 8. CDR3 length: 18 amino acids. The germline V gene has CDR1 LGHNT and CDR2 FRNRAP. The CDR3 region is CASGLVKGTGIMNTEAFF. As DNA, the CDR3 is TGTGCTAGTGGTTTGGTAAAAGGGACAGGGATAATGAACACTGAAGCTTTCTTT.

The chain has TRBV9 and TRBJ2-2; 14 nucleotides align to TRBD2. The V and J ends lost 4 bases and 5 bases, in that order; junction bases with no gene match: 7. In germline, CDR1 is SGDLS, CDR2 YYNGEE. The CDR3 is 17 amino acids. The CDR3 DNA is TGTGCCAGCAGCCCGACTAGCGGGGGGGCATGGACCGGGGAGCTGTTTTTT. Translation gives CASSPTSGGAWTGELFF. The whole variable domain, remainder taken from reference TRBV9 and TRBJ2-2, is DSGVTQTPKHLITATGQRVTLRCSPRSGDLSVYWYQQSLDQGLQFLIQYYNGEERAKGNILERFSAQQFPDLHSELNLSSLELGDSALYFCASSPTSGGAWTGELFFGEGSRLTVL.

The chain combines TRBV2 with TRBJ1-6; D is unclear. Trimming left V 7 bases short and J 8 bases short, with 12 bases between. The CDR3 covers 13 residues. Germline CDR1 reads SNHLY; CDR2 reads FYNNEI. The CDR3 region is CASIYILDSPLHF. The CDR3 DNA reads as TGTGCCAGCATTTACATACTGGATTCACCCCTCCACTTT.

The table lists this clone with a few counts. This rearrangement joins TRBV5-3 to TRBJ1-6; unclear D gene. TRBV5-3 is an ORF, with its function uncertain. The V gene lost 10 bases and the J gene lost 7 bases, with 6 bases spanning the gap. This CDR3 has 10 amino acids. For the CDR3, the DNA is TGTGCCCCCCGAAATTCACCCCTCCACTTT. Encoded protein: CAPRNSPLHF.

This clone appeared a single time. The chain recombines TRBV5-6 with TRBJ1-2; D is undetermined. Germline CDR1 is SGHDT and CDR2 is YYEEEE. The CDR3 is made up of 11 amino acids. Trimming cost V 9 bases and J 4 bases, with 10 bases left between them. DNA of the CDR3: TGTGCCACCACCAAGGGCTATGGCTACACCTTC. This sequence encodes CATTKGYGYTF.

This chain joins TRBV30 and TRBJ1-5, with 7 bases that match TRBD1. The CDR3 extends over 14 amino acids. V was pared by 0 bases and J by 4 bases, with 3 bases of the junction left unmatched. Germline CDR1 reads GTSNPN; CDR2 reads SVGIG (reference sequence). DNA of the CDR3: TGTGCCTGGAGTGTAAGGACAGGTAATCAGCCCCAGCATTTT. Protein: CAWSVRTGNQPQHF. Complete variable domain (other parts from reference TRBV30 and TRBJ1-5): SQTIHQWPATLVQPVGSPLSLECTVEGTSNPNLYWYRQAAGRGLQLLFYSVGIGQISSEVPQNLSASRPQDRQFILSSKKLLLSDSGFYLCAWSVRTGNQPQHFGDGTRLSIL.

The chain links TRBV7-9 to TRBJ2-5; D might be TRBD2 (5 bases). Looked up from germline, CDR1 is SEHNR and CDR2 is FQNEAQ (reference sequence). The CDR3 consists of 12 residues. V was pared by 5 bases and J by 5 bases, with 9 bases between. CDR3: CASSPRRETQYF. The CDR3 nucleotides read TGTGCCAGCAGCCCCCGGAGGGAGACCCAGTACTTC.

The V call is TRBV6-5, the J call TRBJ2-5; 8 bases are shared with TRBD1. The J segment lost 2 bases and the V segment lost 7 bases, leaving 6 bases of the junction unmatched. CDR3 length: 14 amino acids. The germline V gene encodes CDR1 MNHEY and CDR2 SVGAGI. The CDR3 bases are TGTGCCAGCACCTTGGACAGGGAGCAAGAGACCCAGTACTTC. It codes for CASTLDREQETQYF.

This clone has a handful of counts. V usage is TRBV27 and J usage is TRBJ1-2, with 10 bases aligning to TRBD1. There are 14 residues in the CDR3. Germline-derived CDR1 and CDR2 are MNHEY and SMNVEV (reference sequence). Trimming at V came to 4 bases and at J to 5 bases, leaving 4 bases not matched to a gene. The CDR3 DNA sequence: TGTGCCAGCAGTTCAGGACAGGGGGTATATGGCTACACCTTC. Translated: CASSSGQGVYGYTF.

With regard to this clone: Other DNA sequences from this sample encode an identical CDR3 as well. The chain uses TRBV6-5 and TRBJ2-7; a weak D match, TRBD1 (6 bases). Per the germline V gene, CDR1 is MNHEY and CDR2 is SVGAGI. The CDR3 has 13 amino acids. V was clipped by 2 bases and J by 5 bases, with 10 bases between them. CDR3 sequence reads: CASSYGRGNEQYF. The DNA for the CDR3 is TGTGCCAGCAGTTACGGCAGGGGCAACGAGCAGTACTTC.

In this sample, this clone turned up a few times. The chain couples TRBV4-1 to TRBJ2-3, with 8 bases lining up with TRBD2. Trimming at V came to 0 bases and at J to 6 bases, leaving 14 bases not matched to a gene. Germline lookup yields CDR1 MGHRA and CDR2 YSYEKL. The CDR3 extends over 18 amino acids. The chain's CDR3 is CASSQDSWLRGDSDTQYF. The DNA of the CDR3 is TGCGCCAGCAGCCAAGATAGCTGGCTGCGGGGGGATTCTGATACGCAGTATTTT.

The V gene is TRBV3-1 (or the pseudogene TRBV3-2), the J gene TRBJ1-2; D may be TRBD1 (5 bases). The V end was cut by 1 base, the J end by 8 bases, with 8 bases between. Germline CDR1 reads LGHDT; CDR2 reads YNNKEL (reference sequence). This CDR3 comprises 12 residues. CDR3 protein: CASSQVGDGYTF. The DNA for the CDR3 is TGTGCCAGCAGCCAAGTTGGGGACGGCTACACCTTC.

This clone was detected only once. This chain links TRBV7-2 with TRBJ2-1, with D unresolved. Germline V gives CDR1 SGHTA, CDR2 FQGNSA. Trimming pared 5 bases from V and 2 bases from J, leaving 10 bases between. CDR3 length equals 14 residues. The CDR3 region has the DNA TGTGCCAGCAGCCCATTTTGGACCTACAATGAGCAGTTCTTC. Amino acid sequence: CASSPFWTYNEQFF. Full variable domain (remainder filled in from reference TRBV7-2 and TRBJ2-1): GAGVSQSPSNKVTEKGKDVELRCDPISGHTALYWYRQSLGQGLEFLIYFQGNSAPDKSGLPSDRFSAERTGGSVSTLTIQRTQQEDSAVYLCASSPFWTYNEQFFGPGTRLTVL.

The genes are TRBV4-1 and TRBJ2-7, with a weak D call TRBD2 (5 bases). CDR1 is MGHRA and CDR2 is YSYEKL in the germline V gene. CDR3 length: 14 amino acids. V lost 1 base, J lost 4 bases, and 11 bases lay in between. The CDR3 coding sequence is TGCGCCAGCAGCCAAGGGCAGGAGGAGTACGAGCAGTACTTC. Translating it yields CASSQGQEEYEQYF.

The V gene is TRBV29-1, the J gene TRBJ1-1, with D tentatively TRBD1 (5 bases). Trimming took off 2 bases at V and 1 base at J, with 11 bases between the two ends. This CDR3 is 14 amino acids long. Per the germline V gene, CDR1 is SQVTM and CDR2 is ANQGSEA. This CDR3 reads CSVEWGRGNTEAFF. The CDR3 DNA sequence: TGCAGCGTTGAATGGGGAAGGGGGAACACTGAAGCTTTCTTT.

Comments on this clone: The sample contains more than one DNA sequence encoding this CDR3. The chain is built from TRBV18 and TRBJ1-2; possibly TRBD1 for D (5 bases). V lost 0 bases and J lost 4, with 9 bases in between. This CDR3 region has 14 residues. The germline V gene encodes CDR1 KGHSH and CDR2 LQKENI. CDR3 loop: CASSPPSDSYGYTF. The CDR3 region has the DNA TGTGCCAGCTCACCACCTTCCGACAGCTATGGCTACACCTTC.

This clone was found once. This chain uses TRBV18 with TRBJ2-2; maybe TRBD2 (6 bases). The CDR3 contains 13 residues. Deletions cut 2 bases from V and 6 bases from J, with 7 bases between. Germline values: CDR1 KGHSH, CDR2 LQKENI. CDR3 protein: CASSPGEAGELFF. The DNA of the CDR3 is TGTGCCAGCTCACCAGGGGAGGCCGGGGAGCTGTTTTTT.

CDR3 protein: CASSPDSSSGNTIYF. In nucleotides, the CDR3 is TGTGCCAGCTCACCTGACAGTTCCTCTGGAAACACCATATATTTT. The rearrangement links TRBV18 to TRBJ1-3; TRBD1 might be the D (5 bases). The length of the CDR3 is 15 residues. V dropped 3 bases and J dropped 0 bases, with 9 bases sitting between them. Germline V lookup: CDR1 KGHSH, CDR2 LQKENI.

DNA of the CDR3: TGTGCCAGCTCAACAGACGCACAGCCCCAGCATTTT. It specifies CASSTDAQPQHF. This chain connects TRBV18 to TRBJ1-5; D is uncertain. The CDR3 is made up of 12 amino acids. Germline values: CDR1 KGHSH, CDR2 LQKENI. V lost 5 bases and J 7 bases, leaving 9 bases between the germline ends. Variable domain in full (rest from reference TRBV18 and TRBJ1-5): NAGVMQNPRHLVRRRGQEARLRCSPMKGHSHVYWYRQLPEEGLKFMVYLQKENIIDESGMPKERFSAEFPKEGPSILRIQQVVRGDSAAYFCASSTDAQPQHFGDGTRLSIL.

The CDR3 protein is CASKGASGNTIYF. CDR3 sequence (DNA): TGTGCCAGTAAGGGGGCCTCTGGAAACACCATATATTTT. This chain joins TRBV19 and TRBJ1-3; 7 nucleotides match TRBD1. CDR3 size: 13 residues. Trimming at V came to 7 bases and at J to 0 bases, leaving 0 bases not matched to a gene. From germline, CDR1 is LNHDA and CDR2 SQIVND (reference sequence).

V usage is TRBV3-1 (or the pseudogene TRBV3-2) and J usage is TRBJ1-5; D uncertain. CDR3 length: 15 amino acids. The V end lost 1 base, the J end lost 4 bases, and 11 bases lay between the germline ends. Germline-derived CDR1 and CDR2 are LGHDT and YNNKEL (reference sequence). The CDR3 loop reads CASSQGALINQPQHF. CDR3 coding DNA: TGTGCCAGCAGCCAAGGGGCCCTAATAAATCAGCCCCAGCATTTT.

V is TRBV28 and J is TRBJ1-6; a weak D match, TRBD1 (6 bases). The V end lost 3 bases, the J end lost 8 bases, and 11 bases lay between the germline ends. The CDR3 has 14 amino acids. Germline values: CDR1 MDHEN, CDR2 SYDVKM. The CDR3 spells CASSFPYRDSPLHF. CDR3 nucleotide sequence: TGTGCCAGCAGTTTCCCTTACAGGGATTCACCCCTCCACTTT.

The gene calls are TRBV7-9 and TRBJ1-1; TRBD1 aligns across 12 bases. The CDR3 is 15 amino acids. Trimming took 5 bases from V and 6 from J; bases not matched to a gene: 7. CDR1 and CDR2 from the germline V gene are SEHNR and FQNEAQ (reference sequence). This chain's CDR3 is CASSVGTGGVPEAFF. For the CDR3, the DNA is TGTGCCAGCAGCGTCGGGACAGGGGGCGTACCTGAAGCTTTCTTT.

J is TRBJ2-2 and V is TRBV19; D might be TRBD2 (7 bases). There are 14 residues in the CDR3. Germline assignment: CDR1 LNHDA and CDR2 SQIVND (reference sequence). Trimming removed 5 bases from V and 6 bases from J, with 13 bases in between. The CDR3 region is CASSPGEGAGELFF. The CDR3 DNA follows: TGTGCCAGTAGTCCGGGGGAGGGGGCCGGGGAGCTGTTTTTT.